These 23 T cell receptor beta chains came from one sample sequenced in a study of T cell responses to AZD1222 COVID-19 vaccine. Libraries were prepared by immunoSEQ multiplex PCR; TCRdb keeps only in-frame clonotypes and omits some of them. The sample holds around 50,000 clones, 65% to 90% seen once. The sequencing used peripheral blood, collected 28 days after the second AZD1222 dose. The source of these receptors is an adult who received the AZD1222 COVID-19 vaccine.

This chain's CDR3 is CASSQNGGSNYGYTF. For the CDR3, the DNA is TGTGCCAGCAGCCAGAATGGAGGGTCTAACTATGGCTACACCTTC. This sequence joins TRBV7-3 and TRBJ1-2; D remains ambiguous. The ends were cut back, 5 bases at V and 0 bases at J, with 13 bases in the middle. The CDR3 is made up of 15 amino acids. Germline V gene sequence: CDR1 SGHTA, CDR2 FQGTGA.

This chain joins TRBV10-3 and TRBJ1-2; the D is unclear. Trimming removed 7 bases from V and 4 bases from J, with 7 bases in between. This CDR3 is 11 amino acids long. Per the germline V gene, CDR1 is ENHRY and CDR2 is SYGVKD. CDR3 bases: TGTGCCATCAACGACGGCTATGGCTACACCTTC. Translating it yields CAINDGYGYTF.

The chain is built from TRBV19 and TRBJ2-7, with TRBD1 identical over 11 bases. V was pared by 7 bases and J by 2 bases, with 7 bases of the junction left unmatched. The germline CDR1 and CDR2 sequences are LNHDA and SQIVND (reference sequence). The CDR3 extends over 15 amino acids. CDR3 bases: TGTGCCAGTACCTCGGGACAGGGGGGACCCTACGAGCAGTACTTC. Amino acids: CASTSGQGGPYEQYF.

V gene TRBV18 combines with J gene TRBJ1-2, with 7 bases fitting TRBD1. Germline CDR1 is KGHSH and CDR2 is LQKENI. The CDR3 sequence is 16 residues long. The trim removed 4 bases at V and 3 bases at J, leaving 11 bases unmatched. This CDR3 reads CASSRSTGTEDYGYTF. DNA of the CDR3: TGTGCCAGCTCACGTAGTACCGGGACAGAGGACTATGGCTACACCTTC.

This chain joins TRBV10-3 and TRBJ2-7, with 12 bases that match TRBD2. The V segment lost 2 bases and the J segment 3 bases; nucleotides outside the gene matches: 5. CDR3 length: 16 amino acids. CDR1 and CDR2 from the germline V gene are ENHRY and SYGVKD. This CDR3 reads CAISEPLTSGSYEQYF. Written as DNA, the CDR3 is TGTGCCATCAGTGAGCCCCTGACTAGCGGGAGCTACGAGCAGTACTTC.

The chain combines TRBV5-5 with TRBJ2-7; 10 nucleotides agree with TRBD2. V lost 4 bases, J lost 3 bases, and 7 bases stayed unmatched. Germline V gene sequence: CDR1 SGHKS, CDR2 YYEKEE (reference sequence). The CDR3 sequence is 15 residues long. CDR3: CASSPGLAEGYEQYF. The CDR3 DNA is TGTGCCAGCAGCCCAGGACTAGCGGAGGGCTACGAGCAGTACTTC.

The V call is TRBV19, the J call TRBJ1-1; a weak D match, TRBD1 (6 bases). Germline CDR1 reads LNHDA; CDR2 reads SQIVND (reference sequence). The CDR3 length is 18 residues. Trimming pared 3 bases from V and 1 base from J, leaving 21 bases between. The CDR3 sequence is CASSIIQGGKRGNTEAFF. CDR3 in DNA: TGTGCCAGTAGTATCATACAGGGAGGGAAACGAGGGAACACTGAAGCTTTCTTT. The variable domain in full, completed from reference TRBV19 and TRBJ1-1, reads DGGITQSPKYLFRKEGQNVTLSCEQNLNHDAMYWYRQDPGQGLRLIYYSQIVNDFQKGDIAEGYSVSREKKESFPLTVTSAQKNPTAFYLCASSIIQGGKRGNTEAFFGQGTRLTVV.

This chain uses TRBV11-3 with TRBJ2-2, with 8 nucleotides matching TRBD2. After removal of 4 bases from V and 1 base from J, the junction contained 11 bases not matched to a gene. The CDR3 totals 18 residues. CDR1 and CDR2 (germline): SGHNT, YENEEA. CDR3: CASSSERAGGLNTGELFF. For the CDR3, the DNA is TGTGCCAGCAGCTCGGAAAGGGCGGGAGGCCTGAACACCGGGGAGCTGTTTTTT.

The chain combines TRBV19 with TRBJ2-7, with D possibly matching TRBD1 (6 bases). The CDR3 sequence is 14 residues long. Per germline, CDR1 LNHDA and CDR2 SQIVND (reference sequence). Deletions cut 4 bases from V and 3 bases from J, with 13 bases between. CDR3 DNA sequence: TGTGCCAGTAGTACCCAGGGGAACAACTACGAGCAGTACTTC. Amino acids: CASSTQGNNYEQYF.

This chain connects TRBV5-1 to TRBJ1-5; D might be TRBD1 (5 bases). Germline V gene sequence: CDR1 SGHRS, CDR2 YFSETQ. This CDR3 has 16 residues. The ends were cut back, 0 bases at V and 0 bases at J, with 10 bases in the middle. The CDR3 DNA reads TGCGCCAGCAGCTTGGGGGGCTCATATAGCAATCAGCCCCAGCATTTT. Translation: CASSLGGSYSNQPQHF.

The chain combines TRBV3-1 (or the pseudogene TRBV3-2) with TRBJ2-7, with D perhaps assigned TRBD1 or TRBD2 (5 bases each). Trimming cost V 4 bases and J 2 bases, with 33 bases left between them. The length of the CDR3 is 21 residues. The germline V gene has CDR1 LGHDT and CDR2 YNNKEL (reference sequence). The CDR3 bases are TGTGCCAGCAGCCCTGAATGGGCGGCCCGGGCGGAGTTACGGGGCCCCTACGAGCAGTACTTC. Translating it yields CASSPEWAARAELRGPYEQYF.

V and J are TRBV6-5 and TRBJ1-5; D not certain. The length of the CDR3 is 13 residues. The V gene's germline CDR1 is MNHEY and CDR2 SVGAGI. The ends were cut back, 2 bases at V and 0 bases at J, with 2 bases in the middle. The CDR3 DNA sequence: TGTGCCAGCAGTTACCGTAGCAATCAGCCCCAGCATTTT. This gives the protein CASSYRSNQPQHF.

The chain carries TRBV19 and TRBJ2-3; D is ambiguous. Trimming removed 2 bases at V and 3 bases at J, with 6 bases between. The CDR3 consists of 13 residues. From germline, CDR1 is LNHDA and CDR2 SQIVND (reference sequence). CDR3 in amino acids: CASSISRTDTQYF. The CDR3, as DNA: TGTGCCAGTAGTATATCGAGGACAGATACGCAGTATTTT.

CDR3 nucleotide sequence: TGTGCCAGTAGTATAGTCGGGAGCAGGGGGCTCTACGAGCAGTACTTC. It yields the protein CASSIVGSRGLYEQYF. The V and J genes are TRBV19 and TRBJ2-7, with 8 bases identical to TRBD1. CDR1 and CDR2 from the germline V gene are LNHDA and SQIVND (reference sequence). This CDR3 has 16 amino acids. J lost 3 bases, V lost 1 base, and 8 bases had no gene match.

The DNA of the CDR3 is TGTGCCAGCAGTTTACAGGTGGGCACATTGTACGAGCAGTACTTC. This translates into CASSLQVGTLYEQYF. The chain links TRBV27 to TRBJ2-7; D uncertain. CDR1 is MNHEY and CDR2 is SMNVEV in the germline V gene (reference sequence). The length of the CDR3 is 15 residues. V was cut by 2 bases and J by 4 bases, with 15 bases left in between.

About this clone: The sample carries other DNA sequences with the same CDR3. The J gene is TRBJ2-2, the V gene TRBV9; D might be TRBD1 (5 bases). Trimming took off 4 bases at V and 3 bases at J, with 10 bases between the two ends. CDR3 size: 14 residues. Per germline, CDR1 SGDLS and CDR2 YYNGEE. Here the CDR3 reads CASSPRVYTGELFF. The CDR3 DNA reads TGTGCCAGCAGCCCCAGGGTATACACCGGGGAGCTGTTTTTT.

The CDR3 reads CASSLSGTALAEQYF. The CDR3 DNA reads TGTGCCAGCAGTTTATCCGGGACAGCCCTGGCCGAGCAGTACTTC. The V gene is TRBV27, the J gene TRBJ2-7, with 7 bases matching TRBD1. The length of the CDR3 is 15 residues. Germline assignment: CDR1 MNHEY and CDR2 SMNVEV (reference sequence). Trimming took 0 bases from V and 6 from J; bases not matched to a gene: 8.

This chain joins TRBV5-4 and TRBJ2-1; TRBD2 aligns across 10 bases. The CDR3 has 18 residues. V lost 4 bases, J lost 7 bases, and 17 bases stayed unmatched. Germline V gives CDR1 SGHNT, CDR2 YYREEE (reference sequence). As DNA, the CDR3 is TGTGCCAGCAGCCTGGCGGCCAGCGGGAGGGCCTTAGAAAATGAGCAGTTCTTC. Its translation: CASSLAASGRALENEQFF.

This clone was detected only a few times. The gene calls are TRBV19 and TRBJ2-5; TRBD1 matches 11 bases. V shed 4 bases and J 2 bases; nucleotides not matched to a gene: 3. Germline V lookup: CDR1 LNHDA, CDR2 SQIVND (reference sequence). There are 15 residues in the CDR3. The CDR3 spells CASSRTGGEQETQYF. CDR3 DNA sequence: TGTGCCAGTAGTAGGACAGGGGGCGAACAAGAGACCCAGTACTTC.

The CDR3 region is CASSIKERGYTF. For the CDR3, the DNA is TGTGCCAGTAGTATCAAGGAACGTGGCTACACCTTC. This rearrangement joins TRBV19 to TRBJ1-2, with no clear D. With 3 bases removed from V and 7 bases from J, the gap between germline ends came to 9 bases. The CDR3 length is 12 residues. The germline gives CDR1 LNHDA, CDR2 SQIVND (reference sequence).

The CDR3 loop reads CASSWTGGIGNTIYF. DNA of the CDR3: TGTGCCAGCAGCTGGACAGGGGGAATTGGAAACACCATATATTTT. V usage is TRBV7-3 and J usage is TRBJ1-3; 10 nucleotides agree with TRBD1. Germline CDR1 and CDR2: SGHTA and FQGTGA. This CDR3 has 15 residues. V was pared by 4 bases and J by 3 bases, with 3 bases of the junction left unmatched.

V and J are TRBV9 and TRBJ2-7; 9 bases agree with TRBD1. Trimming removed 4 bases from V and 2 bases from J; junction bases left unmatched: 4. The CDR3 runs to 14 residues. In germline, CDR1 is SGDLS, CDR2 YYNGEE. The CDR3 region is CASSFRQGAYEQYF. DNA of the CDR3: TGTGCCAGCAGCTTTCGACAGGGGGCCTACGAGCAGTACTTC.

This clone was seen more than once but under ten times. This chain uses TRBV2 with TRBJ1-1; 8 bases map to TRBD1. Unmatched junction bases numbered 5, after V lost 7 bases and J lost 7 bases. The CDR3 sequence is 12 residues long. Germline-derived CDR1 and CDR2 are SNHLY and FYNNEI. The chain's CDR3 is CASKWDRREAFF. The CDR3 coding sequence is TGTGCCAGCAAATGGGACAGGCGTGAAGCTTTCTTT.